This T cell receptor beta chain was observed in a study of T cell changes during pregnancy in multiple sclerosis. Germline CDR1 reads GTSNPN; CDR2 reads SVGIG (reference sequence). CDR3 size: 16 residues. V was pared by 5 bases and J by 0 bases, with 9 bases of the junction left unmatched. Sequenced by immunoSEQ multiplex PCR; TCRdb stores in-frame clones only, minus some. The sample lists about 77,000 clones, 70% to 90% seen once, with approximately 2% in the top ten. The chain couples TRBV30 to TRBJ1-4; 7 bases fit TRBD1. This clonotype was obtained from a female donor with multiple sclerosis, enrolled in a pregnancy study. The source material was peripheral blood, sampled before pregnancy. CDR3 region: CAWSDRRSATNEKLFF. The CDR3 bases are TGTGCCTGGTCGGACAGGAGATCTGCAACTAATGAAAAACTGTTTTTT.